This section outlines one TCR beta chain sequence together with its context. Its antigen is still unknown. The sample holds no much larger clone one base away, and base qualities are not on file. The time point label corresponds to: cycle 2 day 1 (C2D1) of nivolumab. Relapse after autologous stem cell transplantation had occurred in all trial patients, and cohorts A, B and C were distinguished by prior brentuximab vedotin exposure. The trial cohort comprised some 60 patients with relapsed/refractory classical Hodgkin lymphoma whose best overall responses were complete response, partial response or progressive disease. Single-agent nivolumab was administered to trial patients in the multi-cohort phase II CheckMate 205 trial. An independent review committee assessed best overall response using the 2007 International Working Group response criteria. Trial PBMCs were collected immediately before nivolumab initiation (C1D1) and during therapy at cycle 2 day 1 and cycle 4 day 1. After peripheral blood was drawn into 8 mL Vacutainer Cell Preparation Tubes, PBMCs were isolated by centrifugation and then cryopreserved.

The Qiagen DNeasy kit was used to extract genomic DNA from unsorted PBMCs and from the negatively selected CD4+ and CD8+ fractions. Using primers that anneal to V and J segments, immunoSEQ multiplex PCR amplified the TCR beta CDR3 regions. A synthetic immune receptor repertoire was used to minimize amplification bias, and any remaining bias was removed computationally after sequencing. Regarding the original processing steps: Repertoire diversity was quantified as the Shannon entropy index using custom Python scripts. The unsorted, CD4+ and CD8+ repertoires were each analyzed separately, with the exception of combined analyses, where CD4+ and CD8+ sequences were merged in silico. A clone counted as expanded when the clone's frequency after treatment rose at least 2-fold relative to C1D1, and clones undetected at baseline were given a pseudocount of 0.5. Clones with 0 or 1 copy at C1D1 were defined as singleton clones, while clones with 2 or more copies were defined as non-singleton clones. By matching protein sequences in sorted samples from the same patient, clones expanded in unsorted samples were annotated as CD4+, CD8+ or unknown. Diversity changes from C1D1 to C4D1 were tested in paired samples using Wilcoxon tests. In its TCRdb copy, this immuneACCESS table keeps in-frame sequences only and misses some clones. Where compared with another copy, unresolved V genes explain less than half of these, and the others have no known cause. V, J and clone size are taken as reported in that table, and D and trimming were inferred from the DNA itself. The sample has 100,000 to 120,000 clones on record, around 89% of them singletons. The ten largest clones take up about 20% of the sample.

The data are from a study of PD-1 blockade in classical Hodgkin lymphoma (dated by TCRdb to about 2020). Notes on the research overall: Nivolumab dosing was 3 mg/kg intravenously every 2 weeks, continuing until either disease progression or unacceptable toxicity. The study used CyTOF and TCR beta sequencing to define a peripheral blood immune signature of response to PD-1 blockade in classical Hodgkin lymphoma.

Results and caveats for the whole study, not just this receptor: Baseline TCR diversity was reported to be lower in newly diagnosed patients than in healthy donors and to be lower still in relapsed/refractory patients. Trial patients with a complete response had baseline diversity similar to that of newly diagnosed patients, while partial responders and progressors had significantly lower diversity. The study was limited to a single clinical trial cohort, and causes of repertoire differences, possibly disease activity or prior therapy, remained undefined. By C4D1, a significant rise was seen in CD4+ TCR diversity but not in CD8+ TCR diversity (p=0.0027 vs p=0.16), and the rise was most apparent among complete responders (p=0.02). Lower diversity was seen in patients whose nivolumab began less than 1 year after ASCT, and these patients were left out of later analyses so that immune reconstitution would not confound the results.

This specimen was peripheral blood mononuclear cells (PBMCs), taken before the second cycle of nivolumab. The receptor's source is a human donor with classical Hodgkin lymphoma.

Here is the DNA: TGTGCCAGTCATGGGGGGGTAGCGGGAGGATGGTATGAGCAGTTCTTC. Its amino acids are CASHGGVAGGWYEQFF. This chain joins TRBV19 to TRBJ2-1; the central 10 bases match TRBD2. The CDR3 runs 16 residues from the cysteine to the phenylalanine. Of all the DNA, just the CDR3 is kept, 48 bases in frame from base 1. In the germline V gene (reference sequence), CDR1 corresponds to LNHDA and CDR2 to SQIVND. Relative to germline, V is missing 8 bases and J is missing 8 bases, with 15 bases of the junction outside any gene match.